The 29 T cell receptor beta chains in this list originate from one sample, sequenced in a study of blood T cell repertoires in COVID-19 (dated by TCRdb to 2020 to 2022). Library generation was performed with the immunoSEQ multiplex PCR assay. TCRdb took over this immuneACCESS table, retaining in-frame rearrangements with V and J assigned. Such tables are incomplete; in checked studies, under half of the missing clones stem from an unresolved V gene, and the remainder is unexplained. The sample profile shows about 85,000 clones; about 84% of them were found once. The top ten constitute about an eighth of the sample. Sequenced material: peripheral blood. The source is a human donor in a cohort sampled during active COVID-19.

This clone came up a few times. The CDR3 DNA reads TGTGCCAGTAGTATAAGGCAGGGACAGTACGGGTACCAAGAGACCCAGTACTTC. This codes for CASSIRQGQYGYQETQYF. V usage is TRBV19 and J usage is TRBJ2-5; 7 bases map to TRBD1. Germline V gene lookup returns CDR1 LNHDA and CDR2 SQIVND (reference sequence). CDR3 length: 18 residues. V dropped 2 bases and J dropped 0; count of bases not matched to a gene: 12.

The chain uses TRBV28 and TRBJ2-2; TRBD2 might be the D (5 bases). This CDR3 has 15 residues. Trimming stripped 6 bases from V and 4 bases from J, with 15 bases between. Germline CDR1 MDHEN, CDR2 SYDVKM. The CDR3 DNA follows: TGTGCCAGCAGCCCCGGGGTAGGGTTCACCGGGGAGCTGTTTTTT. This sequence encodes CASSPGVGFTGELFF. Together with reference TRBV28 and TRBJ2-2, the CDR3 gives the full variable domain: DVKVTQSSRYLVKRTGEKVFLECVQDMDHENMFWYRQDPGLGLRLIYFSYDVKMKEKGDIPEGYSVSREKKERFSLILESASTNQTSMYLCASSPGVGFTGELFFGEGSRLTVL.

The J gene is TRBJ2-1, the V gene TRBV11-3; unclear D gene. In germline, CDR1 is SGHNT, CDR2 YENEEA. The CDR3 loop spans 12 amino acids. Trimming removed 6 bases from V and 5 bases from J, with 8 bases in between. CDR3 region: CASSRIDNEQFF. The CDR3, as DNA: TGTGCCAGCAGTCGAATAGACAATGAGCAGTTCTTC.

The genes are TRBV7-3 and TRBJ2-2; D is perhaps TRBD1 (5 bases). CDR1 is SGHTA and CDR2 is FQGTGA in the germline V gene. The V end lost 2 bases, the J end lost 7 bases, and 11 bases lay between the germline ends. The CDR3 extends over 14 amino acids. CDR3 sequence: CASSLQGASGELFF. In DNA form, the CDR3 reads TGTGCCAGCAGCTTACAGGGCGCTAGCGGGGAGCTGTTTTTT.

The chain couples TRBV5-1 to TRBJ1-1, with D perhaps matching TRBD1 (5 bases). CDR1 SGHRS and CDR2 YFSETQ come from the germline V gene. Trimming removed 4 bases from V and 8 bases from J, with 15 bases in between. This CDR3 contains 13 residues. The CDR3 is CASSPGSGAEAFF. DNA of the CDR3: TGCGCCAGCAGCCCCGGAAGCGGGGCCGAAGCTTTCTTT.

This chain uses TRBV13 with TRBJ2-2; D call uncertain. Trimming cost V 2 bases and J 4 bases, with 5 bases left between them. The CDR3 totals 13 residues. Germline V lookup: CDR1 PRHDT, CDR2 FYEKMQ (reference sequence). This CDR3 is CASSLFSTGELFF. The CDR3 nucleotides are TGTGCCAGCAGCTTATTTAGCACCGGGGAGCTGTTTTTT.

The J gene is TRBJ2-7, the V gene TRBV6-4; unclear D gene. V lost 1 base, J lost 5 bases, and 12 bases lay in between. In germline, CDR1 is MRHNA, CDR2 SNTAGT. CDR3 size: 14 residues. For the CDR3, the DNA is TGTGCCAGCAGTGACTTGCCCGGTTCGGACGAGCAGTACTTC. It specifies CASSDLPGSDEQYF.

Only a few counts were recorded for this clone. This chain links TRBV2 with TRBJ2-1; the D gene is possibly TRBD1 (6 bases). Germline values: CDR1 SNHLY, CDR2 FYNNEI. The CDR3 is 13 amino acids. Trimming took 5 bases from V and 10 from J, leaving 15 bases between them. Here the CDR3 reads CASSIGTREEQFF. CDR3 DNA: TGTGCCAGCAGTATAGGGACAAGGGAGGAGCAGTTCTTC.

This chain connects TRBV2 to TRBJ1-3; 10 bases match TRBD1. V lost 1 base, J lost 3 bases, and 3 bases stayed unmatched. Germline values: CDR1 SNHLY, CDR2 FYNNEI. This CDR3 is built from 16 residues. CDR3 amino acids: CASSEGQGAVGNTIYF. CDR3 bases: TGTGCCAGCAGTGAAGGACAGGGGGCGGTTGGAAACACCATATATTTT.

The chain uses TRBV5-1 and TRBJ2-7; 11 nucleotides line up with TRBD2. The CDR3 spans 17 residues. In germline, CDR1 is SGHRS, CDR2 YFSETQ. J was trimmed by 1 base and V by 1 base; bases with no gene match: 7. CDR3 nucleotide sequence: TGCGCCAGCAGCTTGACCCCCCTAGCGGGGGGTTCCTACGAGCAGTACTTC. Protein product: CASSLTPLAGGSYEQYF.

The DNA for the CDR3 is TGTGCCAGCAGGGCAGGGGGCTCCTACGAGCAGTACTTC. Translating gives CASRAGGSYEQYF. The chain carries TRBV25-1 and TRBJ2-7, with 7 bases identical to TRBD1. The V and J ends lost 6 bases and 0 bases, in that order; junction bases with no gene match: 2. The CDR3 sequence is 13 residues long. Germline V gives CDR1 MGHDK, CDR2 SYGVNS.

The chain carries TRBV6-5 and TRBJ2-7; TRBD1 aligns across 8 bases. Per germline, CDR1 MNHEY and CDR2 SVGAGI. V lost 4 bases and J lost 4; bases outside the gene matches: 6. This CDR3 spans 14 amino acids. The CDR3 sequence: CASSSGTGPYEQYF. The CDR3 bases are TGTGCCAGCAGTTCCGGGACAGGACCTTACGAGCAGTACTTC.

The chain recombines TRBV5-5 with TRBJ2-2, with TRBD1 matching over 10 bases. The CDR3 totals 15 residues. V shed 4 bases, J shed 6 bases, and the junction held 6 bases outside the gene matches. The germline V gene encodes CDR1 SGHKS and CDR2 YYEKEE (reference sequence). The CDR3 loop is CASSRTGGRAGELFF. DNA for the CDR3: TGTGCCAGCAGCCGGACAGGGGGGAGAGCCGGGGAGCTGTTTTTT.

CDR3 sequence (DNA): TGTGCCAGCAGGGGGGACAGCAGGCTAGGTGAGCAGTACTTC. Translating gives CASRGDSRLGEQYF. The gene calls are TRBV2 and TRBJ2-7, with TRBD1 matching over 7 bases. The CDR3 covers 14 residues. Germline-derived CDR1 and CDR2 are SNHLY and FYNNEI. Trimming at V came to 6 bases and at J to 7 bases, leaving 12 bases not matched to a gene.

Remarks on this clone: A much more abundant neighbour one base away suggests this may be a read error. Other DNA variants within this sample encode the same CDR3. This rearrangement joins TRBV20-1 to TRBJ1-1, with D hard to call. Germline V lookup: CDR1 DFQATT, CDR2 SNEGSKA (reference sequence). The V and J ends lost 1 base and 7 bases respectively, with 4 bases between them. The CDR3 has 10 amino acids. The CDR3 sequence: CSARVGEAFF. CDR3 in DNA: TGCAGTGCTAGAGTCGGTGAAGCTTTCTTT.

The chain combines TRBV30 with TRBJ2-3; TRBD2 is a possible D gene (5 bases). Trimming removed 0 bases from V and 2 bases from J, with 12 bases in between. The CDR3 is 15 residues long. The germline V gene encodes CDR1 GTSNPN and CDR2 SVGIG (reference sequence). The CDR3 loop is CAWSVSAGNTDTQYF. The CDR3 DNA sequence: TGTGCCTGGAGTGTATCGGCGGGCAACACAGATACGCAGTATTTT.

This chain uses TRBV11-3 with TRBJ2-3, with D perhaps matching TRBD1 (6 bases). The ends were cut back, 4 bases at V and 1 base at J, with 15 bases in the middle. This CDR3 contains 16 residues. Germline V gene sequence: CDR1 SGHNT, CDR2 YENEEA. Here the CDR3 reads CASSSWTVDGTDTQYF. DNA of the CDR3: TGTGCCAGCAGCTCCTGGACAGTGGATGGCACAGATACGCAGTATTTT.

This clone was seen only once. This chain joins TRBV11-1 and TRBJ2-1; TRBD1 might be the D (6 bases). V dropped 4 bases and J dropped 5 bases, with 18 bases sitting between them. Germline V gene lookup returns CDR1 SGHAT and CDR2 FQDESV (reference sequence). This CDR3 region has 16 residues. CDR3 in DNA: TGTGCCAGCAGCTCCCTGAGGGCAGGGGCCGACAATGAGCAGTTCTTC. This translates into CASSSLRAGADNEQFF.

The chain combines TRBV4-1 with TRBJ2-2; D is perhaps TRBD2 (6 bases). The CDR3 contains 14 residues. Germline V gene lookup returns CDR1 MGHRA and CDR2 YSYEKL. V was pared by 5 bases and J by 5 bases, with 12 bases between. The CDR3 DNA is TGCGCCAGCAGCGAAATCGGGGGAACCGGGGAGCTGTTTTTT. Its protein is CASSEIGGTGELFF.

The chain is built from TRBV10-2 and TRBJ1-2; D call uncertain. The CDR3 runs to 13 residues. Germline V lookup: CDR1 WSHSY, CDR2 SAAADI. Deletions cut 2 bases from V and 2 bases from J, with 6 bases between. For the CDR3, the DNA is TGCGCCAGCAGTGAGGTAGTCAACTATGGCTACACCTTC. Amino acids: CASSEVVNYGYTF.

Regarding this clone: A read error may produce the germline difference seen at one junction end. The chain joins TRBV4-1 to TRBJ1-1; no clear D. Germline CDR1 MGHRA, CDR2 YSYEKL. The CDR3 is made up of 15 amino acids. The CDR3 DNA reads TGCGCCAGCAACCAAAGAGGGTTGTCGAACACTGAAGCTTTCTTT. It is translated as CASNQRGLSNTEAFF.

The chain joins TRBV19 to TRBJ2-1; D unresolved. Germline V gene lookup returns CDR1 LNHDA and CDR2 SQIVND (reference sequence). The CDR3 extends over 14 amino acids. V was shortened by 0 bases and J by 1 base, with 4 bases between the two germline ends. CDR3 bases: TGTGCCAGTAGTATAGACCCTTCCTACAATGAGCAGTTCTTC. It encodes CASSIDPSYNEQFF.

The rearrangement links TRBV5-1 to TRBJ1-1, with D tentatively TRBD1 (6 bases). This CDR3 contains 14 residues. Germline lookup yields CDR1 SGHRS and CDR2 YFSETQ. The germline V and J ends were trimmed by 0 bases and 4 bases, with 10 bases remaining between them. CDR3 residues: CASSLEQGFTEAFF. CDR3 DNA: TGCGCCAGCAGCTTGGAACAGGGTTTCACTGAAGCTTTCTTT.

This chain joins TRBV19 and TRBJ1-5; 7 bases fit TRBD1. The V gene end was trimmed by 3 bases and the J gene end by 4 bases; junction bases not matched to a gene: 6. CDR1 is LNHDA, CDR2 SQIVND, per germline (reference sequence). CDR3 length equals 15 residues. The CDR3 DNA follows: TGTGCCAGTAGTATGGGACAGCAGCCTAATCAGCCCCAGCATTTT. Its protein is CASSMGQQPNQPQHF. The variable domain in full, completed from reference TRBV19 and TRBJ1-5, reads DGGITQSPKYLFRKEGQNVTLSCEQNLNHDAMYWYRQDPGQGLRLIYYSQIVNDFQKGDIAEGYSVSREKKESFPLTVTSAQKNPTAFYLCASSMGQQPNQPQHFGDGTRLSIL.

This chain joins TRBV19 and TRBJ2-2; D perhaps matches TRBD2 (7 bases). Trimming removed 5 bases from V and 5 bases from J, with 18 bases in between. Looked up from germline, CDR1 is LNHDA and CDR2 is SQIVND (reference sequence). The CDR3 consists of 16 residues. The CDR3 bases are TGTGCCAGTAGTCCTAGGGGCAGGGGAGGGACCGGGGAGCTGTTTTTT. This translates into CASSPRGRGGTGELFF. Looking up the rest from reference TRBV19 and TRBJ2-2 gives the full variable domain: DGGITQSPKYLFRKEGQNVTLSCEQNLNHDAMYWYRQDPGQGLRLIYYSQIVNDFQKGDIAEGYSVSREKKESFPLTVTSAQKNPTAFYLCASSPRGRGGTGELFFGEGSRLTVL.

The chain couples TRBV9 to TRBJ2-5; D call uncertain. V was trimmed by 0 bases and J by 2 bases, leaving 8 bases between them. This CDR3 contains 14 residues. Germline loops: CDR1 SGDLS, CDR2 YYNGEE. The CDR3 bases are TGTGCCAGCAGCGTAGAGCCGCGGCAAGAGACCCAGTACTTC. This gives the protein CASSVEPRQETQYF.

The chain has TRBV6-1 and TRBJ1-2, with D perhaps matching TRBD1 (6 bases). V shed 2 bases and J shed 8 bases, with 15 bases lying between them. This CDR3 region has 14 residues. Looked up from germline, CDR1 is MNHNS and CDR2 is SASEGT. CDR3 region: CASSEQGRYQGYTF. As DNA, the CDR3 is TGTGCCAGCAGTGAACAGGGGCGCTATCAGGGCTACACCTTC.

V usage is TRBV5-4 and J usage is TRBJ2-1; D gene unclear. Germline V gene sequence: CDR1 SGHNT, CDR2 YYREEE (reference sequence). Trimming cost V 2 bases and J 6 bases, with 9 bases left between them. The CDR3 is made up of 13 amino acids. As DNA, the CDR3 is TGTGCCAGCAGCTTTGTACCGGGCAATGAGCAGTTCTTC. Its protein is CASSFVPGNEQFF.

The chain employs TRBV5-4 and TRBJ2-6, with TRBD1 matching over 9 bases. Germline V gene lookup returns CDR1 SGHNT and CDR2 YYREEE (reference sequence). CDR3 length: 15 amino acids. The ends lost 4 bases at V and 3 bases at J; junction bases unmatched: 2. CDR3 nucleotide sequence: TGTGCCAGCAGCAGGGACAGGGATGGGGCCAACGTCCTGACTTTC. Protein sequence: CASSRDRDGANVLTF.